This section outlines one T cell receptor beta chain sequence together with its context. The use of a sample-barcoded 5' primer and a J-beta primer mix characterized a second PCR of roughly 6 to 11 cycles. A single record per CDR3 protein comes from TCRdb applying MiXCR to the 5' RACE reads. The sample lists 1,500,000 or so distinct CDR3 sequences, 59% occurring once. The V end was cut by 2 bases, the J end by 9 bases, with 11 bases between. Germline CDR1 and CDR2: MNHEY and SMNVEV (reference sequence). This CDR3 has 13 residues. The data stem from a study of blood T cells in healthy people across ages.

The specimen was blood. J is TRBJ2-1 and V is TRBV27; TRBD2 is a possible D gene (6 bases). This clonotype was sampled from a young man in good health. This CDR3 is CASSLGGAGEQFF. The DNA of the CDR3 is TGTGCCAGCAGTTTAGGCGGGGCGGGTGAGCAGTTCTTC.